The present TCR beta chain was sequenced within a study of T-cell reconstitution after alpha-beta-depleted transplantation in children. General study findings and limits: Some patients owed their high day-60 TCRbeta diversity to surviving recipient T cells and thymic progenitors. T-cell numbers and diversity, one year after transplant, stemmed largely from T cells that were newly produced. About two months after transplant, alpha-beta T cells reportedly came from several hundred expanded graft clones.

This clonotype showed up many times. The target antigen is unknown. Trimming stripped 1 base from V and 7 bases from J, with 13 bases between. Germline CDR1 and CDR2: SEHNR and FQNEAQ (reference sequence). The length of the CDR3 is 14 residues. The TCRbeta library was prepared with unique molecular identifiers. TCRdb ran MiXCR on the PCR reads and lists one entry per CDR3 protein. Among 100,000 or so distinct CDR3 sequences, about a sixth were seen once, and the ten largest hold around 19%. The rearrangement uses TRBV7-9 and TRBJ1-2, with D tentatively TRBD1 (5 bases). The clonotype was recovered from a male patient between 2 and 15 years old who had a stem cell transplant for acute lymphoblastic leukemia, so the T cells may come from the graft donor. Sequenced material: PBMCs, mostly from graft donor cells, taken 180 days after TCRalphabeta/CD19-depleted stem cell transplant. CDR3 residues: CASSLEVPGGGYTF. In DNA, the CDR3 is TGTGCCAGCAGCTTAGAGGTCCCCGGGGGTGGCTACACCTTC.